This T cell receptor beta chain was found in a study of blood T cell repertoires in COVID-19 (dated by TCRdb to between 2020 and 2021). The study in broad terms: Samples covering the acute and convalescent phases of COVID-19 were provided by collaborators in the United States, Italy and Spain. The material from the prospective study consisted of cDNA or gDNA derived from T cells, B-cell-depleted T cells, or PBMCs. Deeply sampled blood TCRbeta repertoires from subjects exposed to, actively infected with, or recovered from COVID-19 were included in the dataset. The repertoires were made available in a free public database intended to serve as a resource for research on the immune response to SARS-CoV-2. Samples came from the ongoing ImmuneRACE study (first 160 participants) plus 1,254 subjects from 6 global collaborators. The sample metadata nearly always contained a de-identified subject ID, COVID-19 status, age in years and sex. Where available, HLA class I and class II types were taken from metadata supplied by the sample provider and were not determined by assay-based typing. What the research found in general, with its limitations: The amount of clinical and demographic metadata varied by source and participant and was provided uncurated.

As regards this clone: Its target antigen remains unknown. No much larger clone is present one base from it, and per-base qualities are unavailable.

TCRbeta CDR3 regions were amplified from genomic DNA by means of the immunoSEQ Assay, a bias-controlled multiplex PCR. The authors processed their data as follows. Within the assay, amplification of reference gene primers was used to estimate how many nucleated cells each sample contained. To quantify the absolute abundance of each unique TCRbeta CDR3 rearrangement, sequence reads were collapsed and filtered. For each sample, productive Simpson clonality was calculated as the square root of Simpson's diversity index across productive rearrangements. This is the immuneACCESS table as TCRdb keeps it, with only in-frame sequences that have V and J called. A part of the clones is gone; compared with another copy, unresolved V genes explain less than half, and the rest is unexplained. Clone size and the V and J calls come from that table; the DNA yielded D and trimming. The sample yields 45,000 or so clones; 75% to 85% were counted once. The ten largest clones represent around 8% of the sample.

Whole blood was collected in K2EDTA tubes by collaborating institutions according to the institutions' own protocols. For TCRbeta analysis, collaborators shipped samples as frozen whole blood, isolated PBMCs, or DNA extracted from either of those sample types. Inclusive of the bounding cysteine and phenylalanine, the CDR3 is 17 residues long. Solely the CDR3 DNA is kept, with 51 bases framed from the first base. The CDR1 and CDR2 encoded by the germline V gene (reference sequence) are SGHKS and YYEKEE. Trimming costs V 0 bases and J 2 bases, and their ends lie 18 bases apart. The TCR originated in a man older than 75 in a cohort sampled during active COVID-19. Sequencing input: peripheral blood. Recombination connected TRBV5-5 to TRBJ2-7; TRBD2 might be the D gene, on 6 matching bases. For the CDR3, the sequence is CASSLAQGTAVTYEQYF. The DNA sequence is TGTGCCAGCAGCTTGGCCCAAGGGACTGCAGTGACCTACGAGCAGTACTTC.